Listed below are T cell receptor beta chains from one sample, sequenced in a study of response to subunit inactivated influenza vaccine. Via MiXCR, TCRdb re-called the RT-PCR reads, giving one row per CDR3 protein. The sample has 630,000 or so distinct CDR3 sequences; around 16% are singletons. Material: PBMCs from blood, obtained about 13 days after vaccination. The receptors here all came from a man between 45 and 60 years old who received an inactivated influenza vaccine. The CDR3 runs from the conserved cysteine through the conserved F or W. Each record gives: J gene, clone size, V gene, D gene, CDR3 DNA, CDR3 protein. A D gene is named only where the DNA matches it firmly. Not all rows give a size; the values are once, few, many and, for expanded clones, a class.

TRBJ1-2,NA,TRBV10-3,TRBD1,TGTGCCATCAGTGAAACCGGGACAGGGATCGGCTACACCTTC,CAISETGTGIGYTF
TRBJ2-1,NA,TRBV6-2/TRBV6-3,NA,TGTGCCAGCAGTTACAGACCTTCCAGCTCCTACAATGAGCAGTTCTTC,CASSYRPSSSYNEQFF
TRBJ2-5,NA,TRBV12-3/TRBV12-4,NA,TGTGCCAGCAGTCAGGGTCATCGGTACCAAGAGACCCAGTACTTC,CASSQGHRYQETQYF
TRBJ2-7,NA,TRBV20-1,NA,TGCAGTGCCAGACTCCTCGCCGAGCAGTACTTC,CSARLLAEQYF
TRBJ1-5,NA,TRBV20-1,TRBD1,TGCAGTGCTCTCACCGGGACAGGGGACAATCAGCCCCAGCATTTT,CSALTGTGDNQPQHF
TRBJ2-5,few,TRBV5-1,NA,TGCGCCAGCAGCTTGGACGGGACGGGTCTCGAGACCCAGTACTTC,CASSLDGTGLETQYF
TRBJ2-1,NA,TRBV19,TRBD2,TGTGCCAGTAGTAAGGGACTAGCGGGAGAAGTCACCTACAATGAGCAGTTCTTC,CASSKGLAGEVTYNEQFF
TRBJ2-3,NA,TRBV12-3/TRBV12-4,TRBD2,TGTGCCAGCAGTATCGGGACTACTGGCGATACGCAGTATTTT,CASSIGTTGDTQYF
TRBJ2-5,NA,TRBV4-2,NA,TGTGCCAGCAGCCCCGGGGCAGGAGGGCTGAAAGAGACCCAGTACTTC,CASSPGAGGLKETQYF
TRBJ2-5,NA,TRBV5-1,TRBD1,TGCGCCAGCAGCTCCTACTCCGGGACAGAGACCCAAGAGACCCAGTACTTC,CASSSYSGTETQETQYF
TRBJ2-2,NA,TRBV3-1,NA,TGTGCCAGCAGCCACCCTTATGCTCTCACACCCGGGGAGCTGTTTTTT,CASSHPYALTPGELFF
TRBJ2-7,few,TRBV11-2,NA,TGTGCCAGCAGCTGGAGTGGCGAGCAGTACTTC,CASSWSGEQYF
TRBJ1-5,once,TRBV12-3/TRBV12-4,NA,TGTGCCAGCAGTTCCACAGGAGGCAATCAGCCCCAGCATTTT,CASSSTGGNQPQHF
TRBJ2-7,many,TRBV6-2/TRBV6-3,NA,TGTGCCAGCAGTCAACCGGGACGGTCCTACGAGCAGTACTTC,CASSQPGRSYEQYF
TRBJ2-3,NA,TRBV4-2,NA,TGTGCCAGCAGCCAAGCGTCTGTGCGGGGGCCTAGCACAGATACGCAGTATTTT,CASSQASVRGPSTDTQYF
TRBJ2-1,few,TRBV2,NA,TGTGCCAGCTTAAGGGGCCCTGACAATGAGCAGTTCTTC,CASLRGPDNEQFF
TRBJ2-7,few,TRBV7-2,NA,TGTGCCAGCAGCTTAGCGCGTTACAGCGGTCGCTTCTACGAGCAGTACTTC,CASSLARYSGRFYEQYF
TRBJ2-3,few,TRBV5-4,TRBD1,TGTGCCAGCAGCGCGGGACAGGGGGTCGGAGATACGCAGTATTTT,CASSAGQGVGDTQYF
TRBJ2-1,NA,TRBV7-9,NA,TGTGCCAGCAGCTGGATCTCCGGTGAGCAGTTCTTC,CASSWISGEQFF
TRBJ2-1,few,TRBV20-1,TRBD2,TGCAGTGCTAGATCGCCGGATAGCGGGGACTACAATGAGCAGTTCTTC,CSARSPDSGDYNEQFF
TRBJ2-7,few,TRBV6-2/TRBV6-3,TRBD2,TGTGCCAGCAGAACCGGGACTAGCGGGAGAGACTACGAGCAGTACTTC,CASRTGTSGRDYEQYF
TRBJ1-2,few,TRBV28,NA,TGTGCCAGCAGTTCCATGGAGGGGATTGGGGGCTACACCTTC,CASSSMEGIGGYTF
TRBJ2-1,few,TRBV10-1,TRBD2,TGCGCCAGCAGTGAGTCGAGCGGGGGAAGATACAATGAGCAGTTCTTC,CASSESSGGRYNEQFF
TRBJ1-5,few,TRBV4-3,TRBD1,TGCGCCAGCAGCCAAACGGGGACAGTCAATCAGCCCCAGCATTTT,CASSQTGTVNQPQHF
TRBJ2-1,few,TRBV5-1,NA,TGCGCCAGCAGCTTGGGAGGGGTGCCCTCCTACAATGAGCAGTTCTTC,CASSLGGVPSYNEQFF
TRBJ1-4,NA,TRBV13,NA,TGTGCCAGCAGCTTAGGCCTATCGGACACTGAAAAACTGTTTTTT,CASSLGLSDTEKLFF
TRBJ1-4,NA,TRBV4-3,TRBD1,TGCGCCAGCAGCAAACGAGCTGGACAGGGTGGAAAACTGTTTTTT,CASSKRAGQGGKLFF
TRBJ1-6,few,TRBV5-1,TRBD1,TGCGCCAGCAGCTCAAAACCACAGGGGTCGCAGAACTCACCCCTCCACTTT,CASSSKPQGSQNSPLHF
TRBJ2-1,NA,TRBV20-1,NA,TGCAGTGCTTTAAGGCCGGGACTTTTCAACAATGAGCAGTTCTTC,CSALRPGLFNNEQFF
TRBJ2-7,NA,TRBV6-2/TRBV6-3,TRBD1,TGTGCCAGCAGTTATCCGACACAGGGGGAGGTGGTCTACGAGCAGTACTTC,CASSYPTQGEVVYEQYF
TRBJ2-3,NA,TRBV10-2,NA,TGCGCCAGCAGTGAGGGGCCGCCCAGCACAGATACGCAGTATTTT,CASSEGPPSTDTQYF
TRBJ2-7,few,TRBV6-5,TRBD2,TGTGCCAGCAGTTACGCTTTCGGGGGGGCAGGCGAGCAGTACTTC,CASSYAFGGAGEQYF
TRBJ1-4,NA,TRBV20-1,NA,TGCAGTGCTAGACAAGTAGGGGTGAGAGAAAAACTGTTTTTT,CSARQVGVREKLFF
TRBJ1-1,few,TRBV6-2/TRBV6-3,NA,TGTGCCAGCAGTTACCTCCCCGTAGGGATGAACACTGAAGCTTTCTTT,CASSYLPVGMNTEAFF
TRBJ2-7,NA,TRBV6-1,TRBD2,TGTGCCAGCAGTGCACAAGCCGGGACTAGCGGCGAGCAGTACTTC,CASSAQAGTSGEQYF
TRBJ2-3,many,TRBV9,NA,TGTGCCAGCAGCGTAGCTGGCGGAAGCACAGATACGCAGTATTTT,CASSVAGGSTDTQYF
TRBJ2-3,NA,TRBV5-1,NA,TGCGCCAGCAGCATCGGGAGTACGCAGTATTTT,CASSIGSTQYF
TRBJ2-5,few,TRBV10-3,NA,TGTGCCATCAGTGAGTCTTACACAGTAACCCTTCAAGAGACCCAGTACTTC,CAISESYTVTLQETQYF
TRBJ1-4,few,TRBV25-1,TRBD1,TGTGCCAGCAGTGCCACAGGGGGCAATGAAAAACTGTTTTTT,CASSATGGNEKLFF
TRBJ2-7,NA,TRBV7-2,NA,TGTGCCAGCAGCCGATCAGGCGGGCTGTACGAGCAGTACTTC,CASSRSGGLYEQYF